This T cell receptor (beta chain) was sequenced for a study of CD8+ T cells in alopecia areata. Whole-study context: Among treated patients, oral tofacitinib was administered at 5 to 10 mg twice daily.

CDR1 KGHSH and CDR2 LQKENI come from the germline V gene. The trim removed 1 base at V and 6 bases at J, leaving 5 bases unmatched. The CDR3 runs 15 residues. Following extraction, RNA underwent reverse transcription to cDNA, which served as the sequencing template. Only in-frame clones appear in the TCRdb table, and some are missing; sequencing was by immunoSEQ multiplex PCR. This table holds about 97,000 clones, around 45% found once. This clone was found once. Its target is not known. Alopecia areata patients had lesional scalp punch biopsies and peripheral blood taken from them. Study findings and constraints: Compared with normal scalp, lesional scalp had higher clonality and more expanded CD8+ clones. Whereas mice showed it more clearly, TCR sharing across patients was murkier, possibly because of HLA.

Source material: CD4+ T cells sorted from blood. The chain employs TRBV18 and TRBJ2-7; 11 positions agree with TRBD2. The source is a human donor with alopecia areata. The CDR3: CASSPLTSGSGEQYF. DNA for the CDR3: TGTGCCAGCTCACCACTTACTAGCGGGAGTGGCGAGCAGTACTTC.